Shown below are 8 T cell receptor beta chains from a single sample sequenced in a study of blood T cell repertoires in COVID-19. The protocol was immunoSEQ multiplex PCR, while the TCRdb copy is restricted to in-frame clones and leaves out a portion. Of around 260,000 clones listed, approximately 89% are singletons. The specimen was peripheral blood. The receptors originated from a woman in her seventies with COVID-19, enrolled during active disease.

The chain joins TRBV5-4 to TRBJ1-4, with 9 bases aligning to TRBD1. Trimming removed 5 bases from V and 8 bases from J; junction bases left unmatched: 7. The germline gives CDR1 SGHNT, CDR2 YYREEE (reference sequence). The CDR3 spans 14 residues. The CDR3 DNA follows: TGTGCCAGCAGAAAACAGGGGGCGTCGGAAAAACTGTTTTTT. Its translation: CASRKQGASEKLFF.

J is TRBJ2-1 and V is TRBV29-1, with 7 bases aligning to TRBD1. Per the germline V gene, CDR1 is SQVTM and CDR2 is ANQGSEA. The V and J ends lost 4 bases and 0 bases, in that order; junction bases with no gene match: 6. CDR3 length: 15 amino acids. As DNA, the CDR3 is TGCAGCGTTGGAAGGGGGCGAAGCTCCTACAATGAGCAGTTCTTC. Protein product: CSVGRGRSSYNEQFF.

V and J are TRBV24-1 and TRBJ1-2, with TRBD1 matching 8 bases. Germline V lookup: CDR1 KGHDR, CDR2 SFDVKD. Trimming cost V 3 bases and J 4 bases; bases outside gene matches: 6. This CDR3 region has 15 residues. The CDR3 is CATSDPRTGPYGYTF. CDR3 coding DNA: TGTGCCACCAGTGATCCCCGGACAGGGCCCTATGGCTACACCTTC.

This CDR3 is CASSDGMGLAGSSSYNEQFF. The CDR3 DNA sequence: TGTGCCAGCAGCGACGGGATGGGGCTAGCGGGTTCAAGCTCCTACAATGAGCAGTTCTTC. The chain recombines TRBV5-4 with TRBJ2-1; TRBD2 matches at 8 bases. The trim removed 4 bases at V and 0 bases at J, leaving 18 bases unmatched. This CDR3 is built from 20 residues. CDR1 and CDR2 from the germline V gene are SGHNT and YYREEE (reference sequence).

The rearrangement joins TRBV19 to TRBJ1-4; no firm D call. The germline CDR1 and CDR2 sequences are LNHDA and SQIVND (reference sequence). The CDR3 runs 15 residues. V was shortened by 3 bases and J by 0 bases, with 8 bases between the two germline ends. In DNA form, the CDR3 reads TGTGCCAGTAGTATGTCAGTTGCAACTAATGAAAAACTGTTTTTT. Translating gives CASSMSVATNEKLFF. Full variable domain (remainder filled in from reference TRBV19 and TRBJ1-4): DGGITQSPKYLFRKEGQNVTLSCEQNLNHDAMYWYRQDPGQGLRLIYYSQIVNDFQKGDIAEGYSVSREKKESFPLTVTSAQKNPTAFYLCASSMSVATNEKLFFGSGTQLSVL.

The V call is TRBV7-9, the J call TRBJ2-4; 8 nucleotides match TRBD1. Germline V gives CDR1 SEHNR, CDR2 FQNEAQ (reference sequence). With 5 bases clipped from V and 1 base from J, the junction kept 10 bases outside the gene matches. There are 17 residues in the CDR3. DNA for the CDR3: TGTGCCAGCAGCCCAGGACAGGGCCGGTTGGCCAAAAACATTCAGTACTTC. Protein: CASSPGQGRLAKNIQYF. Filled out from reference TRBV7-9 and TRBJ2-4, the complete variable domain reads DTGVSQNPRHKITKRGQNVTFRCDPISEHNRLYWYRQTLGQGPEFLTYFQNEAQLEKSRLLSDRFSAERPKGSFSTLEIQRTEQGDSAMYLCASSPGQGRLAKNIQYFGAGTRLSVL.

The chain combines TRBV4-2 with TRBJ1-1; no clear D. The germline V gene has CDR1 LGHNA and CDR2 YNFKEQ. Trimming took off 0 bases at V and 5 bases at J, with 10 bases between the two ends. The CDR3 has 14 residues. The CDR3: CASSQDRRRTEAFF. CDR3 coding DNA: TGTGCCAGCAGCCAAGATAGGCGGAGGACTGAAGCTTTCTTT.

This rearrangement joins TRBV11-3 to TRBJ2-3, with D possibly TRBD2 on 5 matching bases. Trimming stripped 2 bases from V and 1 base from J, with 10 bases between. The CDR3 totals 15 residues. Germline V gene sequence: CDR1 SGHNT, CDR2 YENEEA. CDR3 amino acids: CASSLYGSGTDTQYF. CDR3 bases: TGTGCCAGCAGCTTATACGGTAGCGGCACAGATACGCAGTATTTT.